This TCR beta chain derives from a study of PD-L1 blockade in urothelial cancer. Overall study: Male sex and bladder-origin urothelial cancer characterized about 85% of the 29 patients. Once treatment had started, blood was analyzed at 3 weeks (second dose) and again at 6 weeks. Blood-derived samples held a median approximately 150,000 T cells.

Time point of the sample: pretreatment peripheral blood. Generated by immunoSEQ multiplex PCR, the TCRdb table keeps only in-frame clones and is missing some. The sample lists 50,000 to 65,000 clones, about four fifths occurring once. The V gene's germline CDR1 is SGHRS and CDR2 YFSETQ. V dropped 1 base and J dropped 7 bases, with 12 bases sitting between them. CDR3 length equals 14 residues. The sequences come from PBMCs, collected around atezolizumab (anti-PD-L1) treatment. The chain has TRBV5-1 and TRBJ2-1; a possible D gene is TRBD1 (5 bases). The receptor comes from a man between 65 and 79 years old with urothelial cancer. The CDR3 sequence: CASSLIPGYNEQFF. CDR3 in DNA: TGCGCCAGCAGCTTGATTCCAGGGTATAATGAGCAGTTCTTC.